The source of this T cell receptor beta chain is a study of cytomegalovirus exposure and HLA in healthy donors. Vbeta (60) and Jbeta (13) primers were used in the PCR. Assay: immunoSEQ multiplex PCR; the TCRdb copy retains only in-frame clones and omits some. The table has some 200,000 clones, 70% seen once; the top ten hold around 2.6%. This CDR3 comprises 14 residues. CDR1 is LGHNA and CDR2 is YSLEER in the germline V gene. The V end was cut by 5 bases, the J end by 6 bases, with 11 bases between. Sequenced: PBMCs. The TCR was taken from a man aged 35 to 55 in good health and CMV-seropositive. The chain is built from TRBV4-3 and TRBJ1-6; D perhaps matches TRBD1 (5 bases). The DNA for the CDR3 is TGCGCCAGCAGCGCCGCAGGGATTAATTCACCCCTCCACTTT. Amino acids: CASSAAGINSPLHF.